The entry below describes one TCR beta chain. These data are taken from a study of identical twins. TCRdb re-called the 5' RACE reads with MiXCR, one entry per CDR3 protein. The sample has hundreds of thousands of distinct CDR3 sequences, roughly 24% seen once. Germline V gene sequence: CDR1 SGHNT, CDR2 YYREEE (reference sequence). This CDR3 is 16 amino acids long. Unmatched junction bases numbered 8, after V lost 4 bases and J lost 3 bases. The sample also formed part of further work on T cells expressing NK-cell markers.

Sequencing was done on a sample of CD4+ T cells sorted from blood. The rearrangement links TRBV5-4 to TRBJ2-1; TRBD2 matches at 9 bases. This TCR came from a woman in her late teens or twenties in good health. CDR3: CASSGQTSGFYNEQFF. The CDR3 coding sequence is TGTGCCAGCAGCGGGCAGACTAGCGGCTTCTACAATGAGCAGTTCTTC.